This T cell receptor (beta chain) was recorded in a study of blood T cell repertoires in COVID-19. Trimming stripped 0 bases from V and 0 bases from J, with 12 bases between. This CDR3 has 16 amino acids. The V gene's germline CDR1 is SGHNT and CDR2 YYREEE (reference sequence). Measured with immunoSEQ multiplex PCR; TCRdb has only the in-frame clones, and not every one. This sample yields 300,000 to 350,000 clones, of which 75% to 90% are seen a single time; less than 2.5% belongs to the top ten. The V and J genes are TRBV5-4 and TRBJ1-2; D call uncertain. The sequenced sample was peripheral blood. The origin of this receptor is a man aged 18-30 years with active or convalescent COVID-19. Written as DNA, the CDR3 is TGTGCCAGCAGCTTGGGCTCTGGGCTCGCTAACTATGGCTACACCTTC. This encodes CASSLGSGLANYGYTF. Drawing the rest from reference TRBV5-4 and TRBJ1-2, the complete variable domain is ETGVTQSPTHLIKTRGQQVTLRCSSQSGHNTVSWYQQALGQGPQFIFQYYREEENGRGNFPPRFSGLQFPNYSSELNVNALELDDSALYLCASSLGSGLANYGYTFGSGTRLTVV.